The present T cell receptor (beta chain) was sequenced within a study of T cell responses to AZD1222 COVID-19 vaccine. Details on this clone: One end of the junction varies from germline; a read error may be responsible.

Data came from immunoSEQ multiplex PCR; TCRdb stores just in-frame clones and leaves some out. This sample yields nearly 110,000 clones, of which about 90% are seen a single time; roughly 5.1% belongs to the top ten. The germline V gene has CDR1 SQVTM and CDR2 ANQGSEA. CDR3 length: 12 amino acids. Sequenced here: peripheral blood, sampled on day 0 of AZD1222 vaccination. This clonotype originated in an adult in good health. The V call is TRBV29-1, the J call TRBJ1-1; D is undetermined. CDR3 in amino acids: CSARVTNSEAFF. As DNA, the CDR3 is TGCAGCGCACGGGTTACGAACAGTGAAGCTTTCTTT.